This T cell receptor beta chain was sequenced during a study of T cell clonotyping in hematopoietic cell transplantation. Study-wide points: Broader posttransplant TCR repertoire diversity was predicted by graft donor and pretransplant recipient Inverse Simpson Index values.

With regard to this clone: The antigen is undetermined.

The V end lost 0 bases, the J end lost 2 bases, and 11 bases lay between the germline ends. Per the germline V gene, CDR1 is MNHEY and CDR2 is SMNVEV (reference sequence). This CDR3 is 15 amino acids long. Assay used: immunoSEQ multiplex PCR; TCRdb lists only in-frame clones, some missing. This sample has 15,000 to 20,000 clones, with 80% to 95% found just once. The chain joins TRBV27 to TRBJ2-7; D gene ambiguous. The receptor was derived from a middle-aged man in good health. Some clones in this sample may be carry-over from other donors' samples. Material for sequencing was peripheral blood mononuclear cells. The CDR3 coding sequence is TGTGCCAGCAGTTTATCTCCGCTAACCACCTACGAGCAGTACTTC. Protein: CASSLSPLTTYEQYF.